These 16 T cell receptor beta chains were sequenced from one sample in a study of cytomegalovirus exposure and HLA in healthy donors. With 60 Vbeta and 13 Jbeta primers, the PCR was carried out. Assay: immunoSEQ multiplex PCR; the TCRdb copy retains only in-frame clones and omits some. The sample has about 79,000 clones, less than 80% seen once. Sequenced material: PBMCs. These receptors originate from a man aged 40-55 years in good health and CMV-seropositive.

The CDR3 nucleotides are TGTGCCAGCAGCTTAGACAGGGCTGGAAACACCATATATTTT. This translates into CASSLDRAGNTIYF. The chain is built from TRBV7-2 and TRBJ1-3; D possibly corresponds to TRBD1 (6 bases). V was trimmed by 1 base and J by 2 bases, leaving 6 bases between them. The CDR3 has 14 residues. CDR1 is SGHTA and CDR2 is FQGNSA in the germline V gene.

The table lists this clone with many counts. V gene TRBV4-2 combines with J gene TRBJ1-5, with D maybe TRBD1 (5 bases). Germline values: CDR1 LGHNA, CDR2 YNFKEQ. The V end was cut by 5 bases, the J end by 5 bases, with 10 bases between. The CDR3 is made up of 13 amino acids. This chain's CDR3 is CASSALQDQPQHF. DNA for the CDR3: TGTGCCAGCAGCGCCTTACAGGATCAGCCCCAGCATTTT.

The chain couples TRBV7-2 to TRBJ2-2; tentative D call: TRBD2 (7 bases). Germline-derived CDR1 and CDR2 are SGHTA and FQGNSA. The CDR3 length is 18 residues. Trimming cost V 5 bases and J 7 bases, with 26 bases left between them. As DNA, the CDR3 is TGTGCCAGCAGCCCTGCACGGCGGGGGCCTCTCCGGAACGGGGAGCTGTTTTTT. The encoded protein is CASSPARRGPLRNGELFF.

The chain couples TRBV7-2 to TRBJ2-7; D perhaps matches TRBD2 (5 bases). The CDR3 totals 14 residues. V was cut by 0 bases and J by 5 bases, with 11 bases left in between. Germline V gives CDR1 SGHTA, CDR2 FQGNSA. The CDR3 sequence: CASSLALARDEQYF. In DNA, the CDR3 is TGTGCCAGCAGCTTAGCTCTGGCGCGGGACGAGCAGTACTTC.

The chain combines TRBV18 with TRBJ2-5; 9 positions agree with TRBD1. The CDR3 is 15 amino acids. Germline values: CDR1 KGHSH, CDR2 LQKENI. Trimming took 6 bases from V and 5 from J; bases not matched to a gene: 10. The CDR3 DNA sequence: TGTGCCAGCTCGCTCGGGACAGGGCGGTTGGAGACCCAGTACTTC. Protein: CASSLGTGRLETQYF.

The J gene is TRBJ1-1, the V gene TRBV28; TRBD1 aligns across 10 bases. V gave up 5 bases and J gave up 4 bases; unmatched junction bases: 7. CDR3 length: 15 amino acids. CDR1 is MDHEN and CDR2 is SYDVKM in the germline V gene. This CDR3 is CASSRGQGGITEAFF. The CDR3 DNA follows: TGTGCCAGCAGTCGCGGACAGGGGGGAATCACTGAAGCTTTCTTT.

This clone appeared a few times. This rearrangement joins TRBV6-1 to TRBJ2-3; 7 bases are a match to TRBD2. The CDR3 covers 15 residues. J gave up 6 bases and V 3 bases, and 9 bases lay outside the gene matches. Germline V gene lookup returns CDR1 MNHNS and CDR2 SASEGT. CDR3 bases: TGTGCCAGCAGTGACAGCGGGGAGGCTCTGGATACGCAGTATTTT. It is translated as CASSDSGEALDTQYF.

The sample holds a few counts of this clone. As DNA, the CDR3 is TGTGCCAGCAGCGTTGGGAGGGGGGGGACAGGGACCAATGAGCAGTTCTTC. This translates into CASSVGRGGTGTNEQFF. The chain links TRBV9 to TRBJ2-1; 9 bases align to TRBD1. Germline V lookup: CDR1 SGDLS, CDR2 YYNGEE. The CDR3 has 17 residues. Trimming took 2 bases from V and 6 from J; bases not matched to a gene: 12.

The chain joins TRBV2 to TRBJ2-2, with TRBD2 matching over 8 bases. With V trimmed by 2 bases and J by 2 bases, 10 bases remained unmatched. The CDR3 totals 18 residues. The germline V gene encodes CDR1 SNHLY and CDR2 FYNNEI. The CDR3 bases are TGTGCCAGCAGTGAAACTAGCGGATTAATGTTTAACACCGGGGAGCTGTTTTTT. As protein: CASSETSGLMFNTGELFF.

The CDR3 DNA reads as TGTGCCAGCAGCTTCCCCGACAGAATTATATACAATGAGCAGTTCTTC. This codes for CASSFPDRIIYNEQFF. The chain joins TRBV5-6 to TRBJ2-1; D perhaps matches TRBD1 (5 bases). The CDR3 has 16 residues. Germline V lookup: CDR1 SGHDT, CDR2 YYEEEE. Trimming left V 2 bases short and J 4 bases short, with 16 bases between.

This rearrangement joins TRBV2 to TRBJ1-3; possibly TRBD1 for D (5 bases). The CDR3 contains 12 residues. V lost 6 bases, J lost 4 bases, and 7 bases lay in between. The V gene's germline CDR1 is SNHLY and CDR2 FYNNEI. The CDR3 coding sequence is TGTGCCAGCAGAGGGGAAGGAAACACCATATATTTT. This encodes CASRGEGNTIYF. Full variable domain (outside the CDR3, taken from reference TRBV2 and TRBJ1-3): EPEVTQTPSHQVTQMGQEVILRCVPISNHLYFYWYRQILGQKVEFLVSFYNNEISEKSEIFDDQFSVERPDGSNFTLKIRSTKLEDSAMYFCASRGEGNTIYFGEGSWLTVV.

The J gene is TRBJ2-5, the V gene TRBV7-9; D unclear. CDR3 length: 11 residues. Germline lookup yields CDR1 SEHNR and CDR2 FQNEAQ (reference sequence). V was shortened by 8 bases and J by 4 bases, with 8 bases between the two germline ends. CDR3 region: CASGVSETQYF. CDR3 nucleotides: TGTGCCAGCGGAGTGTCAGAGACCCAGTACTTC.

The gene calls are TRBV11-2 and TRBJ1-5; D gene ambiguous. Trimming shortened V by 1 base and J by 0 bases, and 7 bases separated the two germline ends. The CDR3 covers 15 residues. Germline CDR1 reads SGHAT; CDR2 reads FQNNGV. The CDR3: CASSLGQSSNQPQHF. The CDR3 nucleotides are TGTGCCAGCAGCTTAGGACAAAGTAGCAATCAGCCCCAGCATTTT.

V and J are TRBV25-1 and TRBJ2-7, with D perhaps TRBD2 (5 bases). CDR1 and CDR2 from the germline V gene are MGHDK and SYGVNS. V gave up 2 bases and J gave up 6 bases, with 14 bases separating them. The CDR3 is 14 amino acids. The CDR3 here is CASSEIGVGSEQYF. CDR3 nucleotides: TGTGCCAGCAGTGAAATAGGTGTAGGGAGCGAGCAGTACTTC.

V and J are TRBV30 and TRBJ2-5; D possibly corresponds to TRBD2 (5 bases). This CDR3 has 12 amino acids. Trimming shortened V by 3 bases and J by 4 bases, and 9 bases separated the two germline ends. Germline CDR1 is GTSNPN and CDR2 is SVGIG (reference sequence). CDR3 in DNA: TGTGCCTGGAGCCGGACTGCAGAGACCCAGTACTTC. Protein: CAWSRTAETQYF.

This clone was seen just once. J is TRBJ2-3 and V is TRBV5-4; 12 bases line up with TRBD2. Trimming cost V 4 bases and J 4 bases; bases outside gene matches: 7. Per the germline V gene, CDR1 is SGHNT and CDR2 is YYREEE (reference sequence). CDR3 length: 16 residues. The CDR3 DNA reads TGTGCCAGCAGCGGACTAGCGGGGAGAGGTTCAGATACGCAGTATTTT. This codes for CASSGLAGRGSDTQYF.